This T cell receptor (beta chain) derives from a study of blood T cell repertoires in COVID-19. Study information: Both acute and convalescent COVID-19 samples were obtained from the United States, Italy and Spain.

TCRdb keeps only in-frame clones here, not all; method: immunoSEQ multiplex PCR. In the table there are 250,000 or so clones, approximately 83% of which are singletons. The V segment lost 4 bases and the J segment 6 bases; nucleotides outside the gene matches: 4. The length of the CDR3 is 13 residues. Germline CDR1 SEHNR, CDR2 FQNEAQ (reference sequence). This TCR was recovered from a woman aged 45-60 years who had recovered from COVID-19. The sequencing sample was made of PBMCs or T cells enriched from blood (not recorded which). V and J are TRBV7-9 and TRBJ1-1; 8 bases align to TRBD1. The CDR3 DNA follows: TGTGCCAGCAGCTCCCAGGGGGCTGCTGAAGCTTTCTTT. Amino acids: CASSSQGAAEAFF.